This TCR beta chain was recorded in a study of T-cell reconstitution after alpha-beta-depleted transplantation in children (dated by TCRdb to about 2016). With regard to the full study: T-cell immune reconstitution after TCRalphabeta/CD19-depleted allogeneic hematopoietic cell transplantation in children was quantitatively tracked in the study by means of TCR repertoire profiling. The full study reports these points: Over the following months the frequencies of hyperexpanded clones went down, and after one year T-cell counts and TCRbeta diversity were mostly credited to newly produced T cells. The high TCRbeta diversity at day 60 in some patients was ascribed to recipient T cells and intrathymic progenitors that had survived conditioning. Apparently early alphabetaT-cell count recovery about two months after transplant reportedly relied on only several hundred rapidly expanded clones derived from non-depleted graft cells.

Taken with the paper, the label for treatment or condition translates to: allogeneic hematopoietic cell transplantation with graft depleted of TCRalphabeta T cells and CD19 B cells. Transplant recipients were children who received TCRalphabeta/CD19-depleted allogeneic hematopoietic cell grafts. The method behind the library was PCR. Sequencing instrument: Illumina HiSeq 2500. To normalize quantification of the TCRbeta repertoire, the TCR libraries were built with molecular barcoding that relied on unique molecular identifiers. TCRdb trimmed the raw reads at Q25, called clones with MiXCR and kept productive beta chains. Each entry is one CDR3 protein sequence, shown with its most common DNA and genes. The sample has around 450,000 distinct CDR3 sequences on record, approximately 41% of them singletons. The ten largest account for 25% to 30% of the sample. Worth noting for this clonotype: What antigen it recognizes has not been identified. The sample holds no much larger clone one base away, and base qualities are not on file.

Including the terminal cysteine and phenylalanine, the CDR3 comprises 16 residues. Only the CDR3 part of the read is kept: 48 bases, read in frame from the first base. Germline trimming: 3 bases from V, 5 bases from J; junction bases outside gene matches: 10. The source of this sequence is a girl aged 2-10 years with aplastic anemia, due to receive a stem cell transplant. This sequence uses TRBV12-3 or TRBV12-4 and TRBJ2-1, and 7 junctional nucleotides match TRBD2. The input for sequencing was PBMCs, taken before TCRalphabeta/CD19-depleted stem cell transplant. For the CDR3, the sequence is CASSFRVAGLDNEQFF. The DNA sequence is TGTGCCAGCAGTTTTCGGGTAGCGGGTTTGGACAATGAGCAGTTCTTC.